The clone carrying this T cell receptor (beta chain) showed up just a few times. What it binds is unknown. The PCR made use of 60 Vbeta and 13 Jbeta primers. As processed by the authors: A later analysis tallied 80 million to 100 million unique TCR beta chains, approximately 11 million of them shared. Assay: immunoSEQ multiplex PCR; the TCRdb copy retains only in-frame clones and omits some. The V and J calls and the clone size are those of that table, but D and trimming were determined from the DNA. The repertoire holds about 98,000 clones, with roughly four fifths as singletons. This record comes from a study of cytomegalovirus exposure and HLA in healthy donors. Study-wide findings and caveats: TCR beta sequences numbering over 15,000 were associated with HLA alleles at 0.05 false discovery rate in a later analysis.

This CDR3 is built from 12 residues. Healthy individuals who donated bone marrow served as the donors. V usage is TRBV21-1 and J usage is TRBJ1-1; the table gives TRBD1 as D, unverified against the DNA. TRBV21-1 is tagged as a pseudogene. Sequencing input: PBMCs. The receptor was isolated from a female donor in good health and CMV-seropositive. CDR3 nucleotides: TGTGCCAGCAGCAACAGGGTCACTGAAGCTTTCTTT. Its translation is CASSNRVTEAFF.